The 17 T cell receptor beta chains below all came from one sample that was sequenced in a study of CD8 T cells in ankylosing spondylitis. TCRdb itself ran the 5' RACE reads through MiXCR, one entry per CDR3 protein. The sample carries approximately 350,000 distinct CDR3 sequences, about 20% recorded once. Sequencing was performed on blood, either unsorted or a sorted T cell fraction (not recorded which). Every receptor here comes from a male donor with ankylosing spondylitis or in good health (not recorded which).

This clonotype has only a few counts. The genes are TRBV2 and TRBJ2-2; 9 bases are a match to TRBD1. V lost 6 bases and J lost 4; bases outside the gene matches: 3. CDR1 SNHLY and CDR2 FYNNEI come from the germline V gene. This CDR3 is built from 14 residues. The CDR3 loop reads CASSQQGATGELFF. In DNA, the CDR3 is TGTGCCAGCAGCCAACAGGGGGCCACCGGGGAGCTGTTTTTT.

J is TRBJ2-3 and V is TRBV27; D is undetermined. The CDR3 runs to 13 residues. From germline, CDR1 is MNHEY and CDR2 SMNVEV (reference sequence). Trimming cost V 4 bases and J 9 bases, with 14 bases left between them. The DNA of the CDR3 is TGTGCCAGCAGTTCGATCGAATCTCCGACGCAGTATTTT. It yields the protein CASSSIESPTQYF.

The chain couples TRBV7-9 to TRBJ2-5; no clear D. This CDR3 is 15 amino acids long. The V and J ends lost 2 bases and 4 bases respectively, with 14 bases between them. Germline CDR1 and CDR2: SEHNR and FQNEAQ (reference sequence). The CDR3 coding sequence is TGTGCCAGCAGCTTATGGTCTGGGCCGGGAGAGACCCAGTACTTC. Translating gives CASSLWSGPGETQYF. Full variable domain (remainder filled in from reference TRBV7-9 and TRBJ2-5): DTGVSQNPRHKITKRGQNVTFRCDPISEHNRLYWYRQTLGQGPEFLTYFQNEAQLEKSRLLSDRFSAERPKGSFSTLEIQRTEQGDSAMYLCASSLWSGPGETQYFGPGTRLLVL.

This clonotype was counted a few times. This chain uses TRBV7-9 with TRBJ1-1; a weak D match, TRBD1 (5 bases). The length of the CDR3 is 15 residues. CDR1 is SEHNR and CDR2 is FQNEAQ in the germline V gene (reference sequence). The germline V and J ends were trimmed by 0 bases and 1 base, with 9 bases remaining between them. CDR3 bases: TGTGCCAGCAGCTTAGCTCCAGGGCCGAACACTGAAGCTTTCTTT. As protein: CASSLAPGPNTEAFF.

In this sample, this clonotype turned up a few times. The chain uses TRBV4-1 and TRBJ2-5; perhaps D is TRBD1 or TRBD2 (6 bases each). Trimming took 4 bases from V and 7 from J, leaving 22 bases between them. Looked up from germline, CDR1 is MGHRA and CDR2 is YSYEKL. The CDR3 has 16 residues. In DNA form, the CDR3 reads TGCGCCAGCAGCCCAAGGGGGGACGGGGGAACAGGGACCCAGTACTTC. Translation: CASSPRGDGGTGTQYF.

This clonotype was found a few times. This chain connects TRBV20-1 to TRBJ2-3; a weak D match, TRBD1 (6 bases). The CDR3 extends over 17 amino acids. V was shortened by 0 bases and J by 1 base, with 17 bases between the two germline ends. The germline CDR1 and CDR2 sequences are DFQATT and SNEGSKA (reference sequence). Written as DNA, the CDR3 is TGCAGTGCTAGAGACCCCCTCCGGACAGCGCGCACAGATACGCAGTATTTT. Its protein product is CSARDPLRTARTDTQYF.

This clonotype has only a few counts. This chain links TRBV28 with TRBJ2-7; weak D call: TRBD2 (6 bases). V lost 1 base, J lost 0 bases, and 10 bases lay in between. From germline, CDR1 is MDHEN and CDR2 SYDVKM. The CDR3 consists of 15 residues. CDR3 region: CASSLLRDYSYEQYF. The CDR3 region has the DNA TGTGCCAGCAGTTTATTGCGGGATTACTCCTACGAGCAGTACTTC.

The CDR3 loop reads CASSLAGAGVRSTDTQYF. CDR3 sequence (DNA): TGCGCCAGCAGCTTGGCTGGGGCAGGGGTTAGGAGCACAGATACGCAGTATTTT. The chain combines TRBV5-1 with TRBJ2-3, with a weak D call TRBD1 (6 bases). CDR3 length: 18 amino acids. CDR1 and CDR2 from the germline V gene are SGHRS and YFSETQ. Trimming pared 0 bases from V and 0 bases from J, leaving 17 bases between.

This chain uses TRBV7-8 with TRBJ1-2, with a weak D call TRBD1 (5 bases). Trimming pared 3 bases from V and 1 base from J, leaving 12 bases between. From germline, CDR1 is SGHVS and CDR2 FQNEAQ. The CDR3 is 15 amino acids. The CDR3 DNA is TGTGCCAGCAGCTTCCGGGACGCCAATAACTATGGCTACACCTTC. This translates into CASSFRDANNYGYTF.

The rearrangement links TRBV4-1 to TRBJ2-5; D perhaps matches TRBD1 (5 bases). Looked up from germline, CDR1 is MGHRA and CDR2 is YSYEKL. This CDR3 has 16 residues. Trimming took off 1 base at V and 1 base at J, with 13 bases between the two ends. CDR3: CASSQGWGPPQETQYF. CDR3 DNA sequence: TGCGCCAGCAGCCAAGGATGGGGCCCACCCCAAGAGACCCAGTACTTC.

CDR3 in DNA: TGTGCCGGCCGGGACAGGGGTAGGTACGAGCAGTACTTC. The encoded protein is CAGRDRGRYEQYF. The rearrangement joins TRBV6-1 to TRBJ2-7; TRBD1 matches 10 bases. The length of the CDR3 is 13 residues. CDR1 and CDR2 (germline): MNHNS, SASEGT. V was pared by 11 bases and J by 4 bases, with 8 bases of the junction left unmatched.

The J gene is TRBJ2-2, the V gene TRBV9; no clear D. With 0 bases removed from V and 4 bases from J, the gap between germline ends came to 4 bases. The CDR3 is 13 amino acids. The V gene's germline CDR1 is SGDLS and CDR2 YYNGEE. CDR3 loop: CASSVVSTGELFF. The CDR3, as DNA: TGTGCCAGCAGCGTAGTGAGCACCGGGGAGCTGTTTTTT.

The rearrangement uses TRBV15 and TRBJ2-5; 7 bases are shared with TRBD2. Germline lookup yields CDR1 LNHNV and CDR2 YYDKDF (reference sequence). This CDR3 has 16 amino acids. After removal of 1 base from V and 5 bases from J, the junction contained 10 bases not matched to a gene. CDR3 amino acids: CATSRVVTSVEETQYF. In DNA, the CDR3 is TGTGCCACCAGCAGAGTGGTAACTAGCGTTGAGGAGACCCAGTACTTC.

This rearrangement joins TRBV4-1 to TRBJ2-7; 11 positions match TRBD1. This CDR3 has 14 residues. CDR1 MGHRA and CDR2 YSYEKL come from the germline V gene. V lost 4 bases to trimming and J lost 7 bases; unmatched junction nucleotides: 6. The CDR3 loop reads CASSPGQGAWEQYF. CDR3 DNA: TGCGCCAGCAGCCCTGGACAGGGGGCTTGGGAGCAGTACTTC.

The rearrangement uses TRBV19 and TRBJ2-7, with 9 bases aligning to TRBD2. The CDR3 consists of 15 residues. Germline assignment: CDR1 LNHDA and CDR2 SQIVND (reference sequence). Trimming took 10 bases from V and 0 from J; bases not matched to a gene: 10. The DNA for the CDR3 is TGTGCCACAACACCCGCGGGGGGGAGCTCCTACGAGCAGTACTTC. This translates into CATTPAGGSSYEQYF. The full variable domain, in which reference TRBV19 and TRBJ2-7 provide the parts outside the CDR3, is DGGITQSPKYLFRKEGQNVTLSCEQNLNHDAMYWYRQDPGQGLRLIYYSQIVNDFQKGDIAEGYSVSREKKESFPLTVTSAQKNPTAFYLCATTPAGGSSYEQYFGPGTRLTVT.

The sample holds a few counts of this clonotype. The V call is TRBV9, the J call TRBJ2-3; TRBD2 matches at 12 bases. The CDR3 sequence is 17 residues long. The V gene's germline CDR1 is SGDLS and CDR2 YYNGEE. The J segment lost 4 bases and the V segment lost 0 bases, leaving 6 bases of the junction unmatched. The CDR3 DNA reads TGTGCCAGCAGCGTAGGTTCTAGCGGGGGGGCAGCAGATACGCAGTATTTT. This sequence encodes CASSVGSSGGAADTQYF.

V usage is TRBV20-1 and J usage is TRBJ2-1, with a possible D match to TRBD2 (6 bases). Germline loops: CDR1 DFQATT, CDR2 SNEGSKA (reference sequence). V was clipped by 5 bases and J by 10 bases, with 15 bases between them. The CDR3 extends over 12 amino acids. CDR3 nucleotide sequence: TGCAGTGCTCCTCGGGGACTGGTAGAGCAGTTCTTC. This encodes CSAPRGLVEQFF.